This TCR beta chain was sequenced for a study of blood T cells in healthy people across ages. Alongside a J-beta primer mix, a sample-barcoded 5' primer served in a second PCR lasting 7 to 11 cycles. Every molecule of cDNA carried a tag from a template-switch adaptor with 12 random nucleotides. TCRdb ran MiXCR on the 5' RACE reads and lists one entry per CDR3 protein. The profile shows about 780,000 distinct CDR3 sequences, around 24% of them singletons. The CDR3 covers 16 residues. The germline V gene encodes CDR1 SGHKS and CDR2 YYEKEE (reference sequence). Trimming cost V 3 bases and J 0 bases, with 12 bases left between them. This clonotype came up a few times. The same sample was also studied in work on T cells of mothers and their children. That paper notes: Related pairs of mothers and children showed slightly higher, non-significant overlap versus unrelated pairs.

The sequence was obtained from a boy aged 5-17 years in good health. The rearrangement uses TRBV5-5 and TRBJ2-2; the D is unclear. The sequenced sample was blood. The CDR3 here is CASSSLVLANTGELFF. The CDR3 DNA follows: TGTGCCAGCAGCTCCCTAGTTCTAGCGAACACCGGGGAGCTGTTTTTT.